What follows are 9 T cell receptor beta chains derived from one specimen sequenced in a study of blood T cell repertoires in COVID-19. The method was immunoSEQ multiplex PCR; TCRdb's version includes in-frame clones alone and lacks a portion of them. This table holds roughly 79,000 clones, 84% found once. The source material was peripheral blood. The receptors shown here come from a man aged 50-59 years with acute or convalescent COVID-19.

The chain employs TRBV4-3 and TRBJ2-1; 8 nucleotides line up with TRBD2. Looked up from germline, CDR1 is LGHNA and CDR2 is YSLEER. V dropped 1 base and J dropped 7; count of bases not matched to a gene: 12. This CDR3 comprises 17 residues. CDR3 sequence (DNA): TGCGCCAGCAGCCAAGTAGCAAGCGGGAGAAGTTTTAATGAGCAGTTCTTC. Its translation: CASSQVASGRSFNEQFF.

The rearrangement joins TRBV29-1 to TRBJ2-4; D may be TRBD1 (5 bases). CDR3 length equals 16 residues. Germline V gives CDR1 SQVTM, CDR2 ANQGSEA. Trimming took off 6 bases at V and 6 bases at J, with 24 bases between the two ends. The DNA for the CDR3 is TGCAGCGTCGGGTTCCCGGACAATATGAGTGGAAACATTCAGTACTTC. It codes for CSVGFPDNMSGNIQYF.

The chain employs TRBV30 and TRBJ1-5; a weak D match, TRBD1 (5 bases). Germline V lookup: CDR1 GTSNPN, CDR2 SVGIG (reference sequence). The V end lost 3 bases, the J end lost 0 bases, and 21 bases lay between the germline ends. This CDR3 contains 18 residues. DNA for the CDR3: TGTGCCTGGAGAGCGTTAGCGGGGGAGACTTATAGCAATCAGCCCCAGCATTTT. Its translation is CAWRALAGETYSNQPQHF.

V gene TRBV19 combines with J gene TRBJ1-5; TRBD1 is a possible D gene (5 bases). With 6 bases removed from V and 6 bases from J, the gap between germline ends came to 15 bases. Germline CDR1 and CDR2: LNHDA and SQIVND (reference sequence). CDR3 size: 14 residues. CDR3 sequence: CASSPGGSGQPQHF. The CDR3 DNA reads TGTGCCAGTAGCCCGGGGGGTTCCGGTCAGCCCCAGCATTTT.

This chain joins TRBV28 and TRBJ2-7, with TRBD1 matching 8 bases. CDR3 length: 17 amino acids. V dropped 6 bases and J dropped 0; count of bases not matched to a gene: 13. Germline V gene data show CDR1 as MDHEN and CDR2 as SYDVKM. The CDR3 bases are TGTGCCAGCAGGCCCCCCCACAGGGGGATGAACTCCTACGAGCAGTACTTC. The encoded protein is CASRPPHRGMNSYEQYF.

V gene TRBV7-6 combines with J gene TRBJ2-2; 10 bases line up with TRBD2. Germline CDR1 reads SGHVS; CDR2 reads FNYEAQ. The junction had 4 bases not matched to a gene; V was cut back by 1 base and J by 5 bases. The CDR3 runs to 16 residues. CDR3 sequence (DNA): TGTGCCAGCAGCTTAGTTCCTAGCGGGAGTACCGGGGAGCTGTTTTTT. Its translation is CASSLVPSGSTGELFF.

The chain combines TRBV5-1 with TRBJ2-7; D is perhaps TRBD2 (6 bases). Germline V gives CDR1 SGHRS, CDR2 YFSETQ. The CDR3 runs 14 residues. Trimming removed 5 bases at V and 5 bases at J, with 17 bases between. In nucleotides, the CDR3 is TGCGCCAGCAGACTTGGAGGGCTGAATAACGAGCAGTACTTC. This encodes CASRLGGLNNEQYF.

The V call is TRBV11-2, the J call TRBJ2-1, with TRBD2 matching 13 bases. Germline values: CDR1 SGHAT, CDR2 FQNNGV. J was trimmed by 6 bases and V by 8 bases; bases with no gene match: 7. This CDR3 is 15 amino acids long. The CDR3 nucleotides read TGTGCCAGCTCTGAGACTAGCGGGGGGTTCAATGAGCAGTTCTTC. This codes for CASSETSGGFNEQFF.

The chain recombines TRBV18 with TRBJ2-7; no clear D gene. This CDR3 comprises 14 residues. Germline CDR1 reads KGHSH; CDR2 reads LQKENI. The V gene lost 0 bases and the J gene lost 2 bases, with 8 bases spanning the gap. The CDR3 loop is CASSPPANTYEQYF. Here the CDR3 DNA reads TGTGCCAGCTCACCACCGGCAAACACCTACGAGCAGTACTTC. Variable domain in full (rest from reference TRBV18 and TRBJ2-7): NAGVMQNPRHLVRRRGQEARLRCSPMKGHSHVYWYRQLPEEGLKFMVYLQKENIIDESGMPKERFSAEFPKEGPSILRIQQVVRGDSAAYFCASSPPANTYEQYFGPGTRLTVT.